This T cell receptor beta chain was found in a study of blood T cell repertoires in COVID-19. In the study overall: PBMCs, B-cell-depleted T cells, or T cells were the source of the cDNA or gDNA that made up the material.

Sequenced by immunoSEQ multiplex PCR; TCRdb stores in-frame clones only, minus some. Among about 190,000 clones listed, roughly 80% were seen once. V gave up 6 bases and J gave up 3 bases; unmatched junction bases: 5. Germline lookup yields CDR1 KGHSH and CDR2 LQKENI. The CDR3 has 15 amino acids. The TCR was taken from a woman aged 40-49 years with acute or convalescent COVID-19. The specimen sequenced was peripheral blood. The rearrangement links TRBV18 to TRBJ2-5; TRBD2 matches 12 bases. For the CDR3, the DNA is TGTGCCAGCTCTCGACTAGCGGGGGATAAAGAGACCCAGTACTTC. Translating gives CASSRLAGDKETQYF.